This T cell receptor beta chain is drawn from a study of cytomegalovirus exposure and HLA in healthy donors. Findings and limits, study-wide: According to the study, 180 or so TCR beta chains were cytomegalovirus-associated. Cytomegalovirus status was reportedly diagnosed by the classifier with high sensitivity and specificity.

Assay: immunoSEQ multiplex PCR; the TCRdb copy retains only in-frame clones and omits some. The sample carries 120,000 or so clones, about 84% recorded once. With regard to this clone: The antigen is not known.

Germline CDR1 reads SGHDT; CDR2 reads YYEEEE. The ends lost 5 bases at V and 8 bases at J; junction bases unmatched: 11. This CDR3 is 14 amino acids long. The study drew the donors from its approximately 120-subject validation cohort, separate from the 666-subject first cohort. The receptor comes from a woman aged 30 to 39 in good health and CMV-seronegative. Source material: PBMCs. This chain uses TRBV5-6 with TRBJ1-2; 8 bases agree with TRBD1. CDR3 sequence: CASSYPPGGQGYTF. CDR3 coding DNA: TGTGCCAGCAGTTATCCCCCAGGGGGCCAGGGCTACACCTTC.